The 15 T cell receptor beta chains reported below all come from one sample, sequenced in a study of OX40 agonist ivuxolimab in advanced cancers. Sequencing used immunoSEQ multiplex PCR; TCRdb keeps in-frame clones, though not all of them. The sample includes tens of thousands of clones, around four fifths of them seen just once. The sequences come from CD4+ or CD8+ T cells sorted from blood, collected in a trial of the OX40 agonist ivuxolimab. These receptors were taken from an adult with an advanced solid tumor such as melanoma, head and neck, liver or kidney cancer.

The V and J genes are TRBV6-5 and TRBJ2-1; TRBD1 agrees at 7 bases. In germline, CDR1 is MNHEY, CDR2 SVGAGI. This CDR3 is 12 amino acids long. Losses at the gene ends were 0 bases for V and 15 bases for J; bases not matched to a gene: 5. CDR3 sequence: CASSYSGQGVFF. The DNA for the CDR3 is TGTGCCAGCAGTTACTCAGGGCAGGGGGTGTTCTTC.

The rearrangement joins TRBV9 to TRBJ2-1, with TRBD2 matching over 7 bases. The CDR3 consists of 14 residues. V was pared by 4 bases and J by 2 bases, with 3 bases of the junction left unmatched. Germline V gene sequence: CDR1 SGDLS, CDR2 YYNGEE. The CDR3 DNA follows: TGTGCCAGCAGCACTAGCGAGGCCTACAATGAGCAGTTCTTC. This translates into CASSTSEAYNEQFF.

The chain links TRBV9 to TRBJ2-7; 8 bases are a match to TRBD2. Germline CDR1 SGDLS, CDR2 YYNGEE. This CDR3 is 13 amino acids long. V shed 4 bases and J 6 bases; nucleotides not matched to a gene: 6. The CDR3 region has the DNA TGTGCCAGCAGCACCCCCGGGAGGGTCGAGCAGTACTTC. Translated, it gives CASSTPGRVEQYF.

This clone has only one observation. The chain combines TRBV6-6 with TRBJ2-3; 10 bases match TRBD2. This CDR3 has 16 amino acids. V lost 0 bases, J lost 5 bases, and 5 bases stayed unmatched. Germline loops: CDR1 MNHNY, CDR2 SVGAGI (reference sequence). CDR3 residues: CASSYSPAGGRDTQYF. CDR3 nucleotide sequence: TGTGCCAGCAGTTACTCCCCAGCGGGGGGGCGAGATACGCAGTATTTT.

This chain uses TRBV9 with TRBJ2-2; the D gene could be TRBD1 or TRBD2 (5 bases each). Germline V lookup: CDR1 SGDLS, CDR2 YYNGEE. V shed 0 bases and J shed 5 bases, with 5 bases lying between them. This CDR3 contains 13 residues. Here the CDR3 DNA reads TGTGCCAGCAGCGTAGGGGGGACCGGGGAGCTGTTTTTT. This translates into CASSVGGTGELFF.

The chain has TRBV2 and TRBJ2-3; D is undetermined. The CDR3 runs 13 residues. CDR1 is SNHLY, CDR2 FYNNEI, per germline. The V end lost 7 bases, the J end lost 0 bases, and 8 bases lay between the germline ends. In DNA form, the CDR3 reads TGTGCCAGCAAAGTCAGTAGCACAGATACGCAGTATTTT. Residues: CASKVSSTDTQYF.

This clone was detected only a few times. This chain uses TRBV11-3 with TRBJ2-6; D might be TRBD2 (5 bases). Germline CDR1 and CDR2: SGHNT and YENEEA. Trimming stripped 2 bases from V and 3 bases from J, with 8 bases between. The CDR3 is made up of 15 amino acids. CDR3 amino acids: CASSLSGNGANVLTF. CDR3 sequence (DNA): TGTGCCAGCAGCTTATCGGGGAATGGGGCCAACGTCCTGACTTTC. Combining the CDR3 with reference TRBV11-3 and TRBJ2-6 gives the whole variable domain EAGVVQSPRYKIIEKKQPVAFWCNPISGHNTLYWYLQNLGQGPELLIRYENEEAVDDSQLPKDRFSAERLKGVDSTLKIQPAELGDSAVYLCASSLSGNGANVLTFGAGSRLTVL.

By sample fraction, this clone is medium-sized. The chain employs TRBV5-5 and TRBJ1-1, with no clear D. The CDR3 extends over 13 amino acids. CDR1 and CDR2 (germline): SGHKS, YYEKEE (reference sequence). The germline V and J ends were trimmed by 3 bases and 6 bases, with 12 bases remaining between them. The CDR3 nucleotides read TGTGCCAGCAGCTACAACTCAGGCTCTGAAGCTTTCTTT. This encodes CASSYNSGSEAFF.

The chain combines TRBV5-1 with TRBJ2-5; D is undetermined. V was trimmed by 1 base and J by 5 bases, leaving 9 bases between them. Germline assignment: CDR1 SGHRS and CDR2 YFSETQ. CDR3 length: 13 amino acids. The CDR3 spells CASSLRSPETQYF. The CDR3 DNA sequence: TGCGCCAGCAGCTTGCGAAGTCCCGAGACCCAGTACTTC.

The chain couples TRBV7-8 to TRBJ2-7, with 7 bases that match TRBD1. Germline V gives CDR1 SGHVS, CDR2 FQNEAQ. The CDR3 loop spans 18 amino acids. V lost 5 bases to trimming and J lost 0 bases; unmatched junction nucleotides: 16. The CDR3 nucleotides read TGTGCCAGCAGCACTAGTATTTTTAGGACAGGATCCTCCTACGAGCAGTACTTC. Translated, it gives CASSTSIFRTGSSYEQYF.

This clone was detected a few times. This chain uses TRBV7-3 with TRBJ2-3; TRBD1 agrees at 10 bases. This CDR3 is 16 amino acids long. Germline V lookup: CDR1 SGHTA, CDR2 FQGTGA. J was trimmed by 4 bases and V by 2 bases; bases with no gene match: 6. The CDR3 bases are TGTGCCAGCAGCTTATACGGGACAGGGGTGGCAGATACGCAGTATTTT. Translating gives CASSLYGTGVADTQYF.

The chain joins TRBV4-3 to TRBJ2-7; TRBD1 is a possible D gene (6 bases). The CDR3 has 14 residues. The V end was cut by 4 bases, the J end by 4 bases, with 14 bases between. Germline CDR1 reads LGHNA; CDR2 reads YSLEER. The CDR3 DNA sequence: TGCGCCAGCAGCCTGGGGGACAATAGGTACGAGCAGTACTTC. Its protein product is CASSLGDNRYEQYF.

This clone was recorded only once. The rearrangement joins TRBV19 to TRBJ2-5; tentatively, D is TRBD1 (7 bases). This CDR3 is 14 amino acids long. The germline V gene has CDR1 LNHDA and CDR2 SQIVND (reference sequence). V was trimmed by 5 bases and J by 4 bases, leaving 14 bases between them. CDR3 bases: TGTGCCAGTAGTCCCGGGACAGCGGGAGAGACCCAGTACTTC. Translating gives CASSPGTAGETQYF.

The rearrangement links TRBV6-1 to TRBJ1-1, with 10 bases that match TRBD1. CDR3 length: 14 amino acids. V lost 4 bases, J lost 5 bases, and 4 bases stayed unmatched. Germline V gene sequence: CDR1 MNHNS, CDR2 SASEGT. The CDR3 DNA reads TGTGCCAGCAGTGGACAGGGGGCATGGACTGAAGCTTTCTTT. Translation: CASSGQGAWTEAFF.

CDR3 in DNA: TGTGCCAGCAGCTTGGGAGGGGTGAGCTCTGGAAACACCATATATTTT. Translation gives CASSLGGVSSGNTIYF. V and J are TRBV5-4 and TRBJ1-3, with D tentatively TRBD1 (5 bases). The CDR3 has 16 amino acids. Germline CDR1 SGHNT, CDR2 YYREEE (reference sequence). V was cut by 0 bases and J by 0 bases, with 10 bases left in between.